Shown below are 11 T cell receptor beta chains from a single sample sequenced in a study of blood T cells in healthy people across ages. Primed by a sample-barcoded 5' primer and a J-beta primer mix, a second PCR proceeded for 7 to 11 cycles. One entry per CDR3 protein results from TCRdb running MiXCR on the 5' RACE reads. The sample has 780,000 or so distinct CDR3 sequences; just over 55% are singletons. The specimen sequenced was blood. The origin of the receptors is a man between 35 and 55 years old in good health.

This sequence joins TRBV20-1 and TRBJ2-3, with D tentatively TRBD2 (5 bases). Per the germline V gene, CDR1 is DFQATT and CDR2 is SNEGSKA (reference sequence). V dropped 0 bases and J dropped 0 bases, with 16 bases sitting between them. This CDR3 is built from 17 residues. CDR3 coding DNA: TGCAGTGCTAGAGATGGAGTAGACTGGACTAGCACAGATACGCAGTATTTT. Its protein product is CSARDGVDWTSTDTQYF.

V is TRBV6-1 and J is TRBJ2-7, with D possibly matching TRBD1 (5 bases). The V gene's germline CDR1 is MNHNS and CDR2 SASEGT. The CDR3 runs 15 residues. Trimming stripped 4 bases from V and 1 base from J, with 14 bases between. The chain's CDR3 is CASSVGRAISYEQYF. The CDR3 DNA sequence: TGTGCCAGCAGTGTGGGCAGGGCGATTTCCTACGAGCAGTACTTC.

This clonotype was observed a few times. V usage is TRBV7-9 and J usage is TRBJ2-7; 11 bases are shared with TRBD1. Germline V gene sequence: CDR1 SEHNR, CDR2 FQNEAQ (reference sequence). J lost 4 bases, V lost 4 bases, and 6 bases had no gene match. CDR3 length: 15 residues. CDR3 DNA: TGTGCCAGCAGCTCACCCGGGACAGGGGGGTACGAGCAGTACTTC. Its protein product is CASSSPGTGGYEQYF.

The chain is built from TRBV11-2 and TRBJ2-7; a possible D gene is TRBD1 (6 bases). The CDR3 contains 15 residues. V gave up 0 bases and J gave up 5 bases, with 14 bases separating them. Per germline, CDR1 SGHAT and CDR2 FQNNGV. CDR3 loop: CASSLEAGVINEQYF. DNA of the CDR3: TGTGCCAGCAGCTTAGAGGCAGGGGTGATCAACGAGCAGTACTTC.

The chain employs TRBV24-1 and TRBJ2-4; the D call may be TRBD1 or TRBD2 (5 bases each). The germline gives CDR1 KGHDR, CDR2 SFDVKD. Trimming removed 3 bases from V and 6 bases from J, with 14 bases in between. The CDR3 loop spans 15 amino acids. CDR3 in amino acids: CATSDMRGGSNIQYF. In nucleotides, the CDR3 is TGTGCCACCAGTGATATGAGGGGTGGGTCAAACATTCAGTACTTC.

This clonotype was observed a handful of times. The chain joins TRBV5-1 to TRBJ2-5; TRBD2 matches 8 bases. TRBJ2-7 explains the end of the DNA better; the J call may be wrong. Germline CDR1 SGHRS, CDR2 YFSETQ. CDR3 length equals 14 residues. CDR3 amino acids: CASSEIDGGGEQYF. The CDR3 DNA reads as TGCGCCAGCAGCGAAATCGACGGGGGGGGCGAGCAGTACTTC.

The chain joins TRBV7-3 to TRBJ2-1; weak D call: TRBD2 (6 bases). V lost 4 bases to trimming and J lost 5 bases, with 9 bases between them. The CDR3 contains 13 residues. Germline assignment: CDR1 SGHTA and CDR2 FQGTGA. The CDR3 loop is CASSSWRDNEQFF. In DNA, the CDR3 is TGTGCCAGCAGCTCCTGGAGGGACAATGAGCAGTTCTTC.

The genes are TRBV4-1 and TRBJ2-3; D is possibly TRBD2 (5 bases). Trimming pared 4 bases from V and 2 bases from J, leaving 16 bases between. Germline loops: CDR1 MGHRA, CDR2 YSYEKL. The CDR3 contains 16 residues. The CDR3 spells CASSPGGTSVTDTQYF. In DNA, the CDR3 is TGCGCCAGCAGCCCCGGAGGCACTTCAGTCACAGATACGCAGTATTTT.

This clonotype has just one count. The chain links TRBV6-6 to TRBJ2-3, with D uncertain. Trimming stripped 3 bases from V and 0 bases from J, with 10 bases between. The CDR3 spans 15 residues. Per the germline V gene, CDR1 is MNHNY and CDR2 is SVGAGI (reference sequence). CDR3: CASSYVGTSTDTQYF. The CDR3 DNA reads as TGTGCCAGCAGTTATGTGGGTACTAGCACAGATACGCAGTATTTT.

The chain carries TRBV28 and TRBJ2-1, with D unresolved. V lost 6 bases to trimming and J lost 15 bases, with 18 bases between them. Germline lookup yields CDR1 MDHEN and CDR2 SYDVKM. The CDR3 has 12 amino acids. The CDR3 bases are TGTGCCAGCAGCTCCCAACTTCGGCTTGGGTTCTTC. Protein: CASSSQLRLGFF. Drawing the rest from reference TRBV28 and TRBJ2-1, the complete variable domain is DVKVTQSSRYLVKRTGEKVFLECVQDMDHENMFWYRQDPGLGLRLIYFSYDVKMKEKGDIPEGYSVSREKKERFSLILESASTNQTSMYLCASSSQLRLGFFGPGTRLTVL.

This clonotype was recorded a few times. This chain connects TRBV20-1 to TRBJ2-5, with 11 bases identical to TRBD1. V lost 6 bases and J lost 4; bases outside the gene matches: 10. There are 15 residues in the CDR3. Germline CDR1 reads DFQATT; CDR2 reads SNEGSKA (reference sequence). CDR3 sequence reads: CSAKQDRGPGETQYF. As DNA, the CDR3 is TGCAGTGCCAAACAGGACAGGGGGCCGGGAGAGACCCAGTACTTC.